Following are 3 T cell receptor beta chains from one sample sequenced in a study of T cells in Graves' hyperthyroidism and ophthalmopathy. Amplification of TCR beta CDR3 regions was performed using RNA transcripts as template. Initially, a first-round RT-PCR of the TCR CDR3 employed the HTBI primer set. TCRdb analysed the multiplex PCR reads with MiXCR anew, one entry per CDR3 protein. The sample has more than 300,000 distinct CDR3 sequences; about 15% are singletons. Sequencing used blood. The receptor set was obtained from a woman in her fifties or sixties with Graves' hyperthyroidism.

This clonotype was detected a few times. V usage is TRBV19 and J usage is TRBJ1-5; D gene ambiguous. CDR1 is LNHDA and CDR2 is SQIVND in the germline V gene (reference sequence). This CDR3 contains 11 residues. V was shortened by 6 bases and J by 11 bases, with 11 bases between the two germline ends. CDR3 sequence (DNA): TGTGCCAGTAGCATCGGGGAAGCCCAGCATTTT. The encoded protein is CASSIGEAQHF. Full variable domain (remainder filled in from reference TRBV19 and TRBJ1-5): DGGITQSPKYLFRKEGQNVTLSCEQNLNHDAMYWYRQDPGQGLRLIYYSQIVNDFQKGDIAEGYSVSREKKESFPLTVTSAQKNPTAFYLCASSIGEAQHFGDGTRLSIL.

On this clonotype itself: This may arise from a read error, as a much more abundant clone is one base away. V gene TRBV12-3 or TRBV12-4 combines with J gene TRBJ2-1; 11 bases match TRBD1. V shed 7 bases, J shed 10 bases, and the junction held 6 bases outside the gene matches. The length of the CDR3 is 13 residues. The CDR3 DNA reads as TGTGCCAGCACTTGGACAGGGGGCAACGAGCAGTTCTTC. Translated, it gives CASTWTGGNEQFF.

This clonotype was recorded many times. This rearrangement joins TRBV20-1 to TRBJ2-3; D is unresolved. The V gene lost 6 bases and the J gene lost 4 bases, with 8 bases spanning the gap. The CDR3 covers 11 residues. The V gene's germline CDR1 is DFQATT and CDR2 SNEGSKA (reference sequence). CDR3 DNA: TGCAGTGCCTCATCCCCAGATACGCAGTATTTT. Translation gives CSASSPDTQYF.